Listed here are 28 T cell receptor beta chains from one sample, sequenced in a study of regulatory T cells in long-lasting Graves disease. CDR3-region Arm-PCR and iRepertoire HTBI primers produced the TCR beta libraries. TCRdb itself ran the multiplex PCR reads through MiXCR, one entry per CDR3 protein. The sample includes around 420,000 distinct CDR3 sequences, roughly 15% seen only once; the top ten take 20% to 25%. The time point denotes: newly diagnosed GD, antithyroid drugs for less than 3 months. PBMCs were the source of the RNA used for TCR sequencing. The material sequenced was peripheral blood mononuclear cells (PBMCs), taken at new diagnosis, from a patient treated with antithyroid drugs. The receptors shown here come from a female donor with Graves disease.

The table lists this clonotype with many counts. This chain connects TRBV5-1 to TRBJ2-3, with D perhaps being TRBD1 or TRBD2 (5 bases each). The CDR3 contains 16 residues. CDR1 and CDR2 from the germline V gene are SGHRS and YFSETQ. Between the trimmed V and J ends, which lost 2 bases and 1 base, there was a span of 14 bases. The DNA for the CDR3 is TGCGCCAGCAGCTTCTGGGGGATGGGGGGCACAGATACGCAGTATTTT. It specifies CASSFWGMGGTDTQYF.

This clonotype appeared a few times. This chain connects TRBV4-1 to TRBJ1-2; a weak D match, TRBD1 (6 bases). This CDR3 contains 16 residues. CDR1 is MGHRA, CDR2 YSYEKL, per germline. Trimming left V 4 bases short and J 4 bases short, with 19 bases between. The CDR3 spells CASSPTRGARSYGYTF. The CDR3 region has the DNA TGCGCCAGCAGCCCTACGCGGGGGGCGCGTAGCTATGGCTACACCTTC.

This clonotype was observed many times. The chain employs TRBV27 and TRBJ2-1; unclear D gene. CDR3 size: 11 residues. Germline V gives CDR1 MNHEY, CDR2 SMNVEV (reference sequence). With 6 bases removed from V and 4 bases from J, the gap between germline ends came to 4 bases. The CDR3 DNA reads TGTGCCAGCAGACTTTACAATGAGCAGTTCTTC. It is translated as CASRLYNEQFF.

This clonotype was observed at least ten times. The J gene is TRBJ2-7, the V gene TRBV2, with 14 bases identical to TRBD2. V lost 8 bases and J lost 2; bases outside the gene matches: 5. Germline V gives CDR1 SNHLY, CDR2 FYNNEI. The CDR3 runs to 15 residues. CDR3 sequence (DNA): TGTGCCAGCGGACTAGCGGGGGGCGCACCCTACGAGCAGTACTTC. Protein product: CASGLAGGAPYEQYF.

Many counts were recorded for this clonotype. The genes are TRBV5-4 and TRBJ2-1; 10 bases align to TRBD1. In germline, CDR1 is SGHNT, CDR2 YYREEE (reference sequence). The junction had 15 bases not matched to a gene; V was cut back by 3 bases and J by 6 bases. The CDR3 is made up of 18 amino acids. CDR3 sequence (DNA): TGTGCCAGCAGCTCCGGCCTATCCGGGACAGGGGATTCCAATGAGCAGTTCTTC. This gives the protein CASSSGLSGTGDSNEQFF.

At least ten counts were recorded for this clonotype. The chain has TRBV7-9 and TRBJ2-2; unclear D gene. The V gene's germline CDR1 is SEHNR and CDR2 FQNEAQ (reference sequence). The V gene lost 3 bases and the J gene lost 5 bases, with 13 bases spanning the gap. The CDR3 runs 15 residues. This CDR3 reads CASSFDGYRTGELFF. The DNA of the CDR3 is TGTGCCAGCAGCTTCGACGGGTATCGGACCGGGGAGCTGTTTTTT.

This clonotype has a handful of counts. The chain employs TRBV18 and TRBJ2-1, with D possibly being TRBD1 (5 bases). V was trimmed by 3 bases and J by 2 bases, leaving 11 bases between them. The germline V gene encodes CDR1 KGHSH and CDR2 LQKENI. CDR3 length: 15 amino acids. The CDR3 bases are TGTGCCAGCTCACCCGAACAGGTCCCCTACAATGAGCAGTTCTTC. It encodes CASSPEQVPYNEQFF.

This clonotype has a count of ten or more. This chain uses TRBV7-2 with TRBJ1-4, with D perhaps matching TRBD1 (5 bases). This CDR3 has 18 residues. CDR1 and CDR2 from the germline V gene are SGHTA and FQGNSA. V shed 1 base and J shed 5 bases, with 20 bases lying between them. The CDR3 here is CASSLGGTRQTLNEKLFF. CDR3 DNA: TGTGCCAGCAGCTTAGGGGGGACGAGACAGACCCTAAATGAAAAACTGTTTTTT.

This clonotype was counted at least ten times. The chain has TRBV30 and TRBJ2-1, with 7 bases aligning to TRBD1. V lost 7 bases, J lost 1 base, and 4 bases stayed unmatched. Germline V CDR1 and CDR2: GTSNPN, SVGIG (reference sequence). CDR3 length: 13 residues. CDR3 nucleotides: TGTGCCTCTACAGGGGAATCCTACAATGAGCAGTTCTTC. Amino acid sequence: CASTGESYNEQFF.

The V gene is TRBV6-2 or TRBV6-3, the J gene TRBJ1-2; perhaps TRBD1 as D (5 bases). This CDR3 comprises 16 residues. CDR1 MNHEY and CDR2 SVGEGT come from the germline V gene. Trimming left V 8 bases short and J 1 base short, with 20 bases between. CDR3 region: CASLPGRGHHNYGYTF. CDR3 sequence (DNA): TGTGCCAGCCTCCCCGGAAGGGGCCATCATAACTATGGCTACACCTTC.

At least ten counts were recorded for this clonotype. The chain combines TRBV14 with TRBJ2-1; unclear D gene. CDR1 SGHDN and CDR2 FVKESK come from the germline V gene. The CDR3 covers 15 residues. V shed 3 bases and J shed 0 bases, with 9 bases lying between them. CDR3 in amino acids: CASSHNWDSYNEQFF. CDR3 in DNA: TGTGCCAGCAGCCACAACTGGGACTCCTACAATGAGCAGTTCTTC.

In nucleotides, the CDR3 is TGTGCCTGGAGGTTCGACAGGGTGGGTGAAGCTTTCTTT. Translated: CAWRFDRVGEAFF. This chain connects TRBV30 to TRBJ1-1; 7 bases fit TRBD1. Losses at the gene ends were 3 bases for V and 7 bases for J; bases not matched to a gene: 8. Germline CDR1 GTSNPN, CDR2 SVGIG (reference sequence). The CDR3 has 13 amino acids.

This clonotype appeared many times. This chain connects TRBV27 to TRBJ1-3, with TRBD1 as a possible D gene (6 bases). Germline CDR1 MNHEY, CDR2 SMNVEV (reference sequence). Trimming took off 6 bases at V and 2 bases at J, with 14 bases between the two ends. CDR3 length: 15 residues. The CDR3 loop is CASRPGTTTGNTIYF. The CDR3 bases are TGTGCCAGCAGACCCGGGACAACCACTGGAAACACCATATATTTT.

V and J are TRBV12-3 or TRBV12-4 and TRBJ2-5, with 9 positions matching TRBD1. This CDR3 comprises 16 residues. The J segment lost 4 bases and the V segment lost 6 bases, leaving 12 bases of the junction unmatched. CDR3 DNA sequence: TGTGCCAGCAGGCGTGGATGGACAGGGGTGGTAGAGACCCAGTACTTC. Translating gives CASRRGWTGVVETQYF.

Many counts were recorded for this clonotype. V and J are TRBV9 and TRBJ2-2; 11 bases are shared with TRBD2. Trimming removed 4 bases from V and 3 bases from J; junction bases left unmatched: 5. The germline V gene has CDR1 SGDLS and CDR2 YYNGEE. This CDR3 is built from 16 residues. CDR3 nucleotides: TGTGCCAGCAGCTTTAGCGGGAGGGCCGACACCGGGGAGCTGTTTTTT. It codes for CASSFSGRADTGELFF.

This clonotype was picked up many times. The rearrangement links TRBV2 to TRBJ2-1; D perhaps matches TRBD1 (5 bases). Germline V gene sequence: CDR1 SNHLY, CDR2 FYNNEI. Trimming left V 7 bases short and J 4 bases short, with 14 bases between. CDR3 length: 14 residues. The CDR3 here is CASKGQGTYNEQFF. CDR3 bases: TGTGCCAGCAAAGGTCAGGGAACGTACAATGAGCAGTTCTTC. Using reference TRBV2 and TRBJ2-1 for the parts outside the CDR3, the full variable domain is EPEVTQTPSHQVTQMGQEVILRCVPISNHLYFYWYRQILGQKVEFLVSFYNNEISEKSEIFDDQFSVERPDGSNFTLKIRSTKLEDSAMYFCASKGQGTYNEQFFGPGTRLTVL.

The sample holds many counts of this clonotype. The chain carries TRBV9 and TRBJ1-1; 8 nucleotides agree with TRBD1. This CDR3 is 16 amino acids long. Germline CDR1 reads SGDLS; CDR2 reads YYNGEE. V was pared by 0 bases and J by 3 bases, with 7 bases of the junction left unmatched. In DNA, the CDR3 is TGTGCCAGCAGCGTAGGACAGGGGCTCGGTGACACTGAAGCTTTCTTT. Protein: CASSVGQGLGDTEAFF.

This clonotype was recorded many times. V usage is TRBV29-1 and J usage is TRBJ1-1; 8 nucleotides match TRBD1. In germline, CDR1 is SQVTM, CDR2 ANQGSEA. V dropped 7 bases and J dropped 7; count of bases not matched to a gene: 11. CDR3 length: 13 amino acids. CDR3 in amino acids: CSAQGRGQGEAFF. The CDR3 region has the DNA TGCAGCGCTCAAGGCAGGGGGCAAGGTGAAGCTTTCTTT.

The rearrangement joins TRBV7-9 to TRBJ1-5, with D unclear. V was cut by 1 base and J by 8 bases, with 6 bases left in between. CDR3 size: 12 residues. Germline CDR1 SEHNR, CDR2 FQNEAQ (reference sequence). CDR3 sequence reads: CASSLEAKPQHF. In DNA form, the CDR3 reads TGTGCCAGCAGCTTAGAGGCGAAGCCCCAGCATTTT.

This clonotype was observed at least ten times. V is TRBV18 and J is TRBJ1-4, with 9 positions matching TRBD1. Germline CDR1 and CDR2: KGHSH and LQKENI. The V and J ends lost 0 bases and 4 bases, in that order; junction bases with no gene match: 0. This CDR3 is 15 amino acids long. The CDR3 coding sequence is TGTGCCAGCTCACCACCGGACAGGGGTAATGAAAAACTGTTTTTT. Protein product: CASSPPDRGNEKLFF.

V gene TRBV19 combines with J gene TRBJ1-1, with D possibly TRBD1 on 6 matching bases. The CDR3 is made up of 14 amino acids. From germline, CDR1 is LNHDA and CDR2 SQIVND (reference sequence). V dropped 7 bases and J dropped 11 bases, with 23 bases sitting between them. The CDR3 nucleotides read TGTGCCAGTACCCGCCTGGGGGCGTTAAGGTCTGCTTTCTTT. This codes for CASTRLGALRSAFF.

The V and J genes are TRBV15 and TRBJ1-1, with 8 bases fitting TRBD1. Germline lookup yields CDR1 LNHNV and CDR2 YYDKDF (reference sequence). V dropped 1 base and J dropped 0; count of bases not matched to a gene: 4. The CDR3 contains 16 residues. CDR3 in amino acids: CATSRGAGGMNTEAFF. DNA of the CDR3: TGTGCCACCAGCAGAGGGGCAGGGGGCATGAACACTGAAGCTTTCTTT.

This clonotype was recorded a few times. The chain is built from TRBV5-6 and TRBJ2-7; D is possibly TRBD1 (7 bases). This CDR3 has 14 amino acids. With 5 bases removed from V and 6 bases from J, the gap between germline ends came to 18 bases. From germline, CDR1 is SGHDT and CDR2 YYEEEE. The CDR3 sequence: CASRTWRGPGEQYF. CDR3 nucleotide sequence: TGTGCCAGCAGGACCTGGAGGGGGCCGGGCGAGCAGTACTTC.

This clonotype was recorded at least ten times. CDR3 loop: CSATLAGGRETQYF. The CDR3 DNA is TGCAGTGCGACACTAGCGGGCGGCCGAGAGACCCAGTACTTC. This chain connects TRBV20-1 to TRBJ2-5; 9 bases match TRBD2. The CDR3 is 14 amino acids. Per the germline V gene, CDR1 is DFQATT and CDR2 is SNEGSKA (reference sequence). With 6 bases clipped from V and 4 bases from J, the junction kept 9 bases outside the gene matches.

In this sample, this clonotype turned up a few times. The chain combines TRBV5-1 with TRBJ1-2, with a possible D match to TRBD1 (5 bases). From germline, CDR1 is SGHRS and CDR2 YFSETQ. Trimming took off 3 bases at V and 4 bases at J, with 10 bases between the two ends. This CDR3 is 13 amino acids long. CDR3 region: CASSSSGGYGYTF. The CDR3 bases are TGCGCCAGCAGCTCCAGCGGGGGCTATGGCTACACCTTC. Combining the CDR3 with reference TRBV5-1 and TRBJ1-2 gives the whole variable domain KAGVTQTPRYLIKTRGQQVTLSCSPISGHRSVSWYQQTPGQGLQFLFEYFSETQRNKGNFPGRFSGRQFSNSRSEMNVSTLELGDSALYLCASSSSGGYGYTFGSGTRLTVV.

This chain links TRBV2 with TRBJ1-2; 8 positions agree with TRBD1. This CDR3 contains 16 residues. With 4 bases clipped from V and 1 base from J, the junction kept 8 bases outside the gene matches. Looked up from germline, CDR1 is SNHLY and CDR2 is FYNNEI. CDR3 region: CASSAGQGQGNYGYTF. CDR3 bases: TGTGCCAGCAGTGCCGGACAGGGTCAGGGTAACTATGGCTACACCTTC.

This clonotype has ten or more counts. This chain uses TRBV20-1 with TRBJ1-3; D possibly corresponds to TRBD1 (5 bases). The length of the CDR3 is 12 residues. The germline V and J ends were trimmed by 5 bases and 3 bases, with 8 bases remaining between them. Germline V gives CDR1 DFQATT, CDR2 SNEGSKA (reference sequence). The CDR3 loop reads CSARGGGNTIYF. CDR3 coding DNA: TGCAGTGCTCGGGGGGGTGGAAACACCATATATTTT.

This clonotype was found many times. The CDR3 DNA follows: TGTGCCAGCAGCGATTTTTCCGGGACAGCTGGCTACACCTTC. It encodes CASSDFSGTAGYTF. The chain employs TRBV2 and TRBJ1-2; 7 bases match TRBD1. Germline V gene data show CDR1 as SNHLY and CDR2 as FYNNEI. V trimming: 6 bases; J trimming: 7 bases; junction bases outside the gene matches: 11. The CDR3 runs to 14 residues.